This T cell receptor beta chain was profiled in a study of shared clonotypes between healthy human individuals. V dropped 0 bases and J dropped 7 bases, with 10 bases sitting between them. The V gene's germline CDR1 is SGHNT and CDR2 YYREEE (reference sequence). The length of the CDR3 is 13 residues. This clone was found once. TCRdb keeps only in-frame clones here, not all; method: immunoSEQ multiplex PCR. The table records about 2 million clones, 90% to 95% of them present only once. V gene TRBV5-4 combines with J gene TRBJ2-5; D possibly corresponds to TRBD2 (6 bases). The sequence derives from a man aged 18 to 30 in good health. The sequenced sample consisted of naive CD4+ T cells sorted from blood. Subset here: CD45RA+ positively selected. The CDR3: CASSLGLDGTQYF. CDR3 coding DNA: TGTGCCAGCAGCTTGGGACTAGACGGGACCCAGTACTTC.